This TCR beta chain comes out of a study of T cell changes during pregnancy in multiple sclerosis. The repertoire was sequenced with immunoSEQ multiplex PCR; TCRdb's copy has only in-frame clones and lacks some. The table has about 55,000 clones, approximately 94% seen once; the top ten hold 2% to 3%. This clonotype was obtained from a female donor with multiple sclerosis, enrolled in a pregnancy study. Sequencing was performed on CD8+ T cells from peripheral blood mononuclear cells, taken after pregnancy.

The CDR3 reads CASSPRDTPYEQYF. CDR3 nucleotides: TGTGCCAGCAGCCCACGGGACACCCCCTACGAGCAGTACTTC. The gene calls are TRBV7-9 and TRBJ2-7, with a weak D call TRBD1 (6 bases). Trimming stripped 5 bases from V and 2 bases from J, with 13 bases between. The CDR3 totals 14 residues. Germline CDR1 and CDR2: SEHNR and FQNEAQ (reference sequence).